A single T cell receptor beta chain is shown here with its context. The entry originates in a study of blood T cell repertoires in COVID-19. For the study at large: The cDNA or gDNA used as material had been derived from T cells, B-cell-depleted T cells, or PBMCs.

In the original workflow: The assay estimated nucleated cells by amplifying reference gene primers. The repertoire was sequenced with immunoSEQ multiplex PCR; TCRdb's copy has only in-frame clones and lacks some. That table gives V, J and clone size, and the DNA gave D and trimming. The sample lists 200,000 to 250,000 clones, roughly 79% occurring once. J gave up 8 bases and V 4 bases, and 10 bases lay outside the gene matches. CDR3 length: 15 amino acids. Germline-derived CDR1 and CDR2 are MNHEY and SVGAGI. V usage is TRBV6-5 and J usage is TRBJ2-3, with TRBD2 matching over 9 bases. This sequence was found in a woman aged 80 or over with COVID-19, enrolled during active disease. The sample comprised peripheral blood. CDR3 region: CASSSPWREGGTQYF. Written as DNA, the CDR3 is TGTGCCAGCAGTTCCCCGTGGCGGGAGGGTGGTACGCAGTATTTT.